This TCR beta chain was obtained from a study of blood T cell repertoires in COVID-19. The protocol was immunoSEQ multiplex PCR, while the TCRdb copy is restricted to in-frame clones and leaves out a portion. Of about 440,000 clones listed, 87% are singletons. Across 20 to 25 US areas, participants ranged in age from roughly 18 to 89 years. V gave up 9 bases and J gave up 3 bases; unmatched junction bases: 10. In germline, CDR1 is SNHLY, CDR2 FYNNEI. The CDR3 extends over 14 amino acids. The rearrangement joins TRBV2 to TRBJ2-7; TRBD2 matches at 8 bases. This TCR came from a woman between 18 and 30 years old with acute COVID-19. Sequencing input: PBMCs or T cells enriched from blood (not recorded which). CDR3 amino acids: CASIYGLANYEQYF. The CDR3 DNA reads TGTGCCAGTATCTATGGACTAGCCAACTACGAGCAGTACTTC.